The TCR beta chain under discussion was sequenced for a study of cytomegalovirus exposure and HLA in healthy donors (dated by TCRdb to the late 2010s). Regarding the study in general: An earlier analysis of approximately 600 of the donors reported about 250 Gb of sequence data and 117 million unique TCR beta sequences from about 200 million T cells. Roughly 300 gigabases of sequencing data and approximately 85 million unique TCR sequences were included in an early release covering 500 to 750 HLA-typed donors. The genetic ancestry cluster associated with self-reported Caucasian donors included 81% of the 350 to 500 genotyped donors. The study was designed to test whether signatures of past pathogen exposure could be identified by cataloging public T cell receptors. The study profiled the T cell repertoires of under 850 subjects by immunosequencing and related them to cytomegalovirus serostatus. A separate validation cohort of 90 to 150 different subjects was used in addition to the approximately 670-subject first cohort. The study combined high-throughput TCR immunosequencing, statistical association of individual TCRs with disease status, and machine learning to predict cytomegalovirus infection status. A later analysis re-analyzed previously published TCR beta repertoires from roughly 630 donors and added high-resolution HLA genotyping to study TCR occurrence patterns. Rather than using new phenotypic data, the later analysis identified candidate immune exposures from TCR beta sequences and from how often those sequences occurred across donors. An earlier analysis of 587 of the donors used high-throughput TCR beta sequencing to judge whether each TCR beta V gene segment behaved as functional or pseudogenic. Donor age, sex, ethnicity and CMV serostatus were collected together with the repertoire data. Genome-wide SNP genotypes for about 65% of the 666 donors were used in a later genetic analysis, which treated that subset as a discovery cohort. All discovery cohort repertoires had been generated on a single sequencing platform. Class I and class II HLA loci were covered by the typing at four-digit resolution. Typing coverage varied by locus: about 620-640 donors for A, B, C, DRB1 and DQB1; approximately 560 for DQA1; some 610 for DPA1; 400 to 480 for DPB1. Roughly 5 DR-DQ haplotypes were handled as single units for association and clustering, since linkage in the cohort was strong. Among about 410 genotyped donors of the cohort, an average of roughly 230,000 unique TCR beta nucleotide sequences was sequenced per donor, of which about 19% were non-productive. Results the study describes overall, beyond this receptor: In a later analysis, about 17,000 TCR beta sequences were associated with specific HLA alleles at a false discovery rate of 0.05. Cytomegalovirus status was reported to be diagnosed by the classifier with high specificity and sensitivity in both the original and validation cohorts. In a later analysis, HLA-associated TCR beta chains showed more clonal expansion and lower generation probabilities than non-associated chains that were equally common. In vitro tests confirmed that a few of the cytomegalovirus-associated TCR beta chains recognize cytomegalovirus antigens. According to a later analysis, most CMV-associated TCR beta chains appeared to be HLA-restricted, and the HLA associations seemed to be driven largely by CMV exposure. A later analysis found that TCR association rates varied across HLA loci, with DRB1 alleles showing the most associated TCRs and HLA-C alleles the fewest. A later genetic analysis associated a missense DCLRE1C variant with V-gene and J-gene trimming of TCR beta chains, and an independent cohort replicated the association. Because some donors lacked HLA typing at each locus, the association tests relied only on the typed subset. Across donors, most TCR sequences were observed very rarely, whereas some public TCRs were present in many individuals. For the cohort, immune exposure information was limited to CMV serostatus. Compared with the approximately 710-donor mean, donors in an Asian-associated ancestry cluster had fewer N-insertions in productive TCRs, according to a later genetic analysis. A further reported finding was that TCR beta sequences accurately predicted the HLA-A and HLA-B alleles for most subjects in the first cohort. In this cohort, only TCR beta chains were sequenced, and detectable features were limited by the absence of alpha or paired-chain data. When HLA alleles, especially DR and DQ, strongly co-occurred, TCR associations were difficult to assign to individual alleles. The sequencing pipeline was judged likely to have produced a cluster of highly shared sequence variants as a technical artifact. Some IMGT-functional V segments, including TRBV6-2 and TRBV6-3, could not be distinguished by the 87-base-pair reads and were therefore excluded. In a later analysis, several top co-occurrence clusters were reported to appear linked to parvovirus B19, influenza, CMV and Epstein-Barr virus. Because counts were too low, under 20 rarely observed V segments, including chromosome 9 orphons, were left out of the earlier analysis of some 600 of the donors. An earlier analysis of approximately 600 of the donors showed that most TCR beta V segments appeared in productive rearrangements either about 87% or about 30% of the time, which broadly matched IMGT annotations. Correlated functional status among segregating V segments might be attributable to linkage disequilibrium, but an unknown experimental factor could not be ruled out. The study gave a list of 150 to 200 TCR beta chains associated with cytomegalovirus. Presence/absence analyses assumed roughly uniform sequencing depth across donors, an assumption that may not hold. It was suggested by the authors that the approach could potentially be generalized to other disease states and immunological phenotypes.

The library was produced with the immunoSEQ multiplex PCR assay. The multiplex PCR relied on a mix of 60 forward primers for TCR Vbeta segments and 13 reverse primers for TCR Jbeta segments. A multiplex PCR assay on genomic DNA amplified the CDR3 region of rearranged TCR beta genes. The amplified TCR beta libraries were sequenced on the Illumina HiSeq System as 87-base-pair reads. On the authors' methods: A later analysis counted about 82 million unique TCR beta chains across the 650 to 800 repertoires, and 10 million to 11 million of these chains were shared by at least two donors. To remove PCR and sequencing errors, raw reads were error-corrected and collapsed into unique sequences using a nearest-neighbor algorithm that merged closely related sequences. To assign V, D and J gene segments, CDR3 sequences were aligned to IMGT reference sequences. For a sequence to be retained, at least a six-nucleotide match to both a V gene segment and a J gene segment was required. Rearrangements were classified as productive when the CDR3 lacked stop codons and remained in frame with V and J, and all other rearrangements were classified as non-productive. Following IMGT convention, CDR3 was defined as the stretch from the second conserved V-encoded cysteine to the conserved J-encoded phenylalanine. The earlier analysis of some 540 of the donors excluded any sequence lacking an unambiguous match to a single V gene segment. An earlier analysis of fewer than 650 of the donors classified V segments as functional when productive rearrangements were above 56.7% and as segregating when the standard deviation between donors was above 5%. A statistical classification framework was built for diagnosing cytomegalovirus status from the catalog of TCR beta chain sequences. A later analysis assigned V and J genes by comparing TCR nucleotide sequences with IMGT/GENE-DB human TR gene sequences. Using the TCRdist pipeline, a later analysis assigned CDR3 sequences along with most-parsimonious VDJ recombination scenarios. A later analysis defined each TCR beta chain by its CDR3 amino acid sequence plus V-gene family, and excluded reads lacking a unique V-gene family. In a later analysis, around 650 highly shared, low-generation-probability nucleotide sequences were removed to address suspected cross-contamination and a sequencing artifact. In a later analysis, a clonal expansion index was calculated for each public chain from normalized within-repertoire ranks of inferred template counts. Generation probabilities in a later analysis came from a VDJ recombination model fitted to out-of-frame rearrangements, and those results were checked against IGoR. A later analysis scored TCR-TCR, TCR-HLA and TCR-CMV co-occurrence with hypergeometric tests, applying a repertoire-size bias correction to TCR pairs. False discovery rates were estimated in a later analysis by permuting HLA or CMV assignments 20 times. In a later analysis, co-occurring TCRs were grouped using DBSCAN, and TCRdist sequence similarity was added for clustering within HLA-allele-positive subsets. Co-occurrence clustering excluded repertoires with fewer than 30,000 or more than 120,000 public chains, plus five with anomalous nucleotide sharing. Not all clones reach the TCRdb copy of this immuneACCESS table, which keeps in-frame sequences only. Checked studies attribute under half of the gap to unresolved V genes and leave the rest unexplained. V and J calls plus clone size are reproduced from that table; the DNA served to infer D and trimming. The sample table holds roughly 99,000 clones, of which over 70% were seen once. In total, the top ten clones hold around 2.3% of the sample.

For this clone: Its antigen is currently not known. Nothing much larger sits one base from this clone, and base qualities are not available.

The cohort was made up of 666 healthy bone marrow donors. At the time of sampling, all cohort members were nominally healthy, though unrecorded immune exposures were likely present. The donor was CMV seronegative and belonged to the group of over 300 seronegative cohort members. A peripheral blood sample was provided by each donor, and peripheral blood mononuclear cells were used for TCR beta sequencing. Genomic DNA was extracted from the blood cell samples with the Qiagen DNeasy Blood Extraction Kit. Via the germline V gene, CDR1 is SGHVS and CDR2 FQNEAQ. Trimming removed 1 base from V and 0 bases from J, leaving 15 bases between the germline ends. The CDR3 sequence holds 17 residues, the cysteine and phenylalanine included. Only the CDR3 DNA stays, 51 bases, in frame from base 1.

Sample: PBMCs. The receptor chain draws on TRBV7-8 and TRBJ2-5, with TRBD2 as a weak D call on 7 bases. The sequence derives from a man aged 30-40 years in good health and CMV-seronegative. The encoded CDR3 is CASSLEGRGRYQETQYF. Here is the DNA: TGTGCCAGCAGCTTAGAAGGGCGGGGGCGGTACCAAGAGACCCAGTACTTC.